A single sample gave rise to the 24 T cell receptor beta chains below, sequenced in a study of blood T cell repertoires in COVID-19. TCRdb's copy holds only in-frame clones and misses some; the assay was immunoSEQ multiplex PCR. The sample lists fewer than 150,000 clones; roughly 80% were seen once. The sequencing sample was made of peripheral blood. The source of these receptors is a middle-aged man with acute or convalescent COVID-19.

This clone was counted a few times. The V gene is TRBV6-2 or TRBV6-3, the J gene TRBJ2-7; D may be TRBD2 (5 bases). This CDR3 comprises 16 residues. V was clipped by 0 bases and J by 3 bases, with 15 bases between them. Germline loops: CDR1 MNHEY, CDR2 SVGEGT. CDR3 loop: CASSYSRAETLYEQYV. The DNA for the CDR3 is TGTGCCAGCAGTTACTCGAGAGCGGAGACACTCTACGAGCAGTACGTC.

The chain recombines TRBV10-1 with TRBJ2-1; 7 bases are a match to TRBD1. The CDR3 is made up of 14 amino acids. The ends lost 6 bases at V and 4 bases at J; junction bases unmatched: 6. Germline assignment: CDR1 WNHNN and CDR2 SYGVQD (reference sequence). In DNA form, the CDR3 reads TGCGCCAGCAGCGACAGGGAACTGTACAATGAGCAGTTCTTC. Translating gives CASSDRELYNEQFF.

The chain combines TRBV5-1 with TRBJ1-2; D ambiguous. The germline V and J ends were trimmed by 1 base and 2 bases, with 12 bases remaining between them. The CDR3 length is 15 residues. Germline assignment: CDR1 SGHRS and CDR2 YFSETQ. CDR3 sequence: CASSLQAGSNYGYTF. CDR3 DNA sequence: TGCGCCAGCAGCTTGCAGGCGGGATCGAACTATGGCTACACCTTC. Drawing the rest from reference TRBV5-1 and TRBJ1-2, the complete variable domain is KAGVTQTPRYLIKTRGQQVTLSCSPISGHRSVSWYQQTPGQGLQFLFEYFSETQRNKGNFPGRFSGRQFSNSRSEMNVSTLELGDSALYLCASSLQAGSNYGYTFGSGTRLTVV.

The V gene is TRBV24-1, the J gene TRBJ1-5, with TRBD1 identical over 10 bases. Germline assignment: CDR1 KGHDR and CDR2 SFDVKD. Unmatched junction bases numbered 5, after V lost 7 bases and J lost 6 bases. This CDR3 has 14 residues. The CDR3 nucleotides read TGTGCCACCAGCGACAGGGGGCGATTTCAGCCCCAGCATTTT. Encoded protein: CATSDRGRFQPQHF.

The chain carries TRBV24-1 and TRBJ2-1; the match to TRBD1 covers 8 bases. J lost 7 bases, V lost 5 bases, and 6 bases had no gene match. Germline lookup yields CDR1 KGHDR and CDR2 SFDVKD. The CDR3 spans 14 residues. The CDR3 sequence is CATSGPRGQNEQFF. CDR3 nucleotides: TGTGCCACCAGTGGCCCCAGGGGGCAAAATGAGCAGTTCTTC.

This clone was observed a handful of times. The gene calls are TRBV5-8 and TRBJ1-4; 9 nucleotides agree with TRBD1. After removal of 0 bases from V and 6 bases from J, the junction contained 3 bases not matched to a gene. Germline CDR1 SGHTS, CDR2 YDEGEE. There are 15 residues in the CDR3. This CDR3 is CASSLAGTGYEKLFF. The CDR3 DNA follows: TGTGCCAGCAGCTTGGCCGGGACAGGGTATGAAAAACTGTTTTTT.

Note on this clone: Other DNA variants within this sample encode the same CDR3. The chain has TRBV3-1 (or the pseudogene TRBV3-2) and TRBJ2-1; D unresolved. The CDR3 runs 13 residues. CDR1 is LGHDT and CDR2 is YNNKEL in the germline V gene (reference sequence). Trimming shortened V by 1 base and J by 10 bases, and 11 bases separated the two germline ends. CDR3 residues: CASSQGRGGEQFF. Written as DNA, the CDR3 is TGTGCCAGCAGCCAAGGACGCGGTGGCGAGCAGTTCTTC.

The CDR3 loop is CASTRDRAPGELFF. The CDR3 region has the DNA TGTGCCAGCACTCGAGACAGGGCCCCCGGGGAGCTGTTTTTT. V and J are TRBV2 and TRBJ2-2; 7 positions agree with TRBD1. Germline values: CDR1 SNHLY, CDR2 FYNNEI. CDR3 length equals 14 residues. V lost 7 bases and J lost 6; bases outside the gene matches: 8.

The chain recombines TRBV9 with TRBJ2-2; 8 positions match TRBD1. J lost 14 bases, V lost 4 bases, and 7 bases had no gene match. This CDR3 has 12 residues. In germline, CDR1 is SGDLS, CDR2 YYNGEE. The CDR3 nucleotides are TGTGCCAGCAGCCCCTCGGACAGGGCTCTGTTTTTT. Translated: CASSPSDRALFF.

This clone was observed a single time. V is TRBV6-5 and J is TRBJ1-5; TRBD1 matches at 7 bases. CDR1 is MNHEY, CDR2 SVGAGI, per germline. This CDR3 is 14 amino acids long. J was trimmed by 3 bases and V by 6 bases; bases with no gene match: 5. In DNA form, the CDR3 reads TGTGCCAGCAGCAAGGACAGGTCCAATCAGCCCCAGCATTTT. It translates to CASSKDRSNQPQHF.

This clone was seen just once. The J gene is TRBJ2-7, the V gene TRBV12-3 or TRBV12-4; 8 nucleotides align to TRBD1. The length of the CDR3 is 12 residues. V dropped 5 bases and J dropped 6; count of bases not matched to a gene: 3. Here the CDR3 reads CASSLDRGEQYV. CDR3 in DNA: TGTGCCAGCAGTCTCGACAGGGGCGAGCAGTACGTC.

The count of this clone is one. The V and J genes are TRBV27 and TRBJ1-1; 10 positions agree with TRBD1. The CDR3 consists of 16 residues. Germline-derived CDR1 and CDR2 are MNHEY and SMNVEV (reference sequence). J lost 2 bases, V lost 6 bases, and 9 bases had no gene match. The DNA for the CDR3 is TGTGCCAGCAGATTAGGGACAGGGGCGTCAAACACTGAAGCTTTCTTT. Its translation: CASRLGTGASNTEAFF.

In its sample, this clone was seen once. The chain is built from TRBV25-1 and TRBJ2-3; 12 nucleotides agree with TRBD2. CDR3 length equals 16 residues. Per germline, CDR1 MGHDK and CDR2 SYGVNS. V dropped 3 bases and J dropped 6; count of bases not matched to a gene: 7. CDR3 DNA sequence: TGTGCCAGCAGTGATCACCGGACTAGCGGGGTCGATACGCAGTATTTT. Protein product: CASSDHRTSGVDTQYF.

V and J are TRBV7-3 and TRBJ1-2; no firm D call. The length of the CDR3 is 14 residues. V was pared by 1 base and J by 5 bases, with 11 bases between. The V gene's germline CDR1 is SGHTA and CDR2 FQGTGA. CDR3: CASSLMAGSYGYTF. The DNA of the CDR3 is TGTGCCAGCAGCTTAATGGCAGGCTCATATGGCTACACCTTC.

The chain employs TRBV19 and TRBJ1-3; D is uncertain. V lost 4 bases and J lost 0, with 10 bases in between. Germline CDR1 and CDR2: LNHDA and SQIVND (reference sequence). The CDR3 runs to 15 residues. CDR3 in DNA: TGTGCCAGTAGTAGAGACGTTTTCTCTGGAAACACCATATATTTT. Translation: CASSRDVFSGNTIYF.

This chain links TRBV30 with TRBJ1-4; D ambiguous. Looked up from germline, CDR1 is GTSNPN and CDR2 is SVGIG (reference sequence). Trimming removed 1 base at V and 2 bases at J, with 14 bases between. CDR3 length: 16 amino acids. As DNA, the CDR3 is TGTGCCTGGAGTGGAGACATTTCCCGGACTAATGAAAAACTGTTTTTT. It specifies CAWSGDISRTNEKLFF. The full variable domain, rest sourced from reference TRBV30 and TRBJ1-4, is SQTIHQWPATLVQPVGSPLSLECTVEGTSNPNLYWYRQAAGRGLQLLFYSVGIGQISSEVPQNLSASRPQDRQFILSSKKLLLSDSGFYLCAWSGDISRTNEKLFFGSGTQLSVL.

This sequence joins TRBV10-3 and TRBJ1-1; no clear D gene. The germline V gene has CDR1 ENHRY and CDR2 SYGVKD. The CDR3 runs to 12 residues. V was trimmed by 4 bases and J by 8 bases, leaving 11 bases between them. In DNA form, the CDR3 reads TGTGCCATCAGTGCCCGGTCCAACGAAGCTTTCTTT. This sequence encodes CAISARSNEAFF.

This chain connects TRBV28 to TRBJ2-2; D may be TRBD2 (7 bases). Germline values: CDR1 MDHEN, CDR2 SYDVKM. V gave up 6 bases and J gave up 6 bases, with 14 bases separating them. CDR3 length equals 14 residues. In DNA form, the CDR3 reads TGTGCCAGCAGGTCCCAGGGGAGGGCCGGGGAGCTGTTTTTT. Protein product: CASRSQGRAGELFF.

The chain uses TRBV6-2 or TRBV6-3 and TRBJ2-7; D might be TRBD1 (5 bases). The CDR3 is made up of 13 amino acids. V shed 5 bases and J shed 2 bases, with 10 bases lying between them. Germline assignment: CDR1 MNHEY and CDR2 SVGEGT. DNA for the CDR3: TGTGCCAGCAGTAGGCGACAGACCTACGAGCAGTACTTC. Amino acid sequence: CASSRRQTYEQYF.

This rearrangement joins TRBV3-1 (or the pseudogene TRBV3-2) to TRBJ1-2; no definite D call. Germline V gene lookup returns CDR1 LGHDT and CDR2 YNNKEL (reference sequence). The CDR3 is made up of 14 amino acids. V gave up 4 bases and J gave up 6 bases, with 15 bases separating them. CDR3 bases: TGTGCCAGCAGCCCATTCGTGGGCGCAAATGGCTACACCTTC. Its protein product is CASSPFVGANGYTF.

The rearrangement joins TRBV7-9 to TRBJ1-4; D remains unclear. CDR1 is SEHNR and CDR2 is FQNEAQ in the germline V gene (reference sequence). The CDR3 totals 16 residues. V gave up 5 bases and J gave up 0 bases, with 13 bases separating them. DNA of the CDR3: TGTGCCAGCAGCCCCGAAGGAGGAGCAACTAATGAAAAACTGTTTTTT. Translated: CASSPEGGATNEKLFF.

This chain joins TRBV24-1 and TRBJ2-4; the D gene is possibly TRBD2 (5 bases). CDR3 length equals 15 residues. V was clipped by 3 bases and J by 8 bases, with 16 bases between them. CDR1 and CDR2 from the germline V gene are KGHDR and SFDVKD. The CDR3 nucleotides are TGTGCCACCAGTGATAGGCTCGGCGGGTCGGACATTCAGTACTTC. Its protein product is CATSDRLGGSDIQYF.

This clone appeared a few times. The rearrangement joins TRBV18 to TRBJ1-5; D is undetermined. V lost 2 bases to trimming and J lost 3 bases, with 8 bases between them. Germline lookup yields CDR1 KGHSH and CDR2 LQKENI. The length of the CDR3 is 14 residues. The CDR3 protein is CASSPFRDNQPQHF. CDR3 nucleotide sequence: TGTGCCAGCTCACCATTTCGGGACAATCAGCCCCAGCATTTT.

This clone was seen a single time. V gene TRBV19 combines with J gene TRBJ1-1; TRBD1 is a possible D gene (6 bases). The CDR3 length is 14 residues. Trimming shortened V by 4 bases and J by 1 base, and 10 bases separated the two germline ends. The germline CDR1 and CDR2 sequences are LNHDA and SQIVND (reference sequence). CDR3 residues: CASSTTGGNTEAFF. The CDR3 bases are TGTGCCAGTAGTACGACAGGTGGGAACACTGAAGCTTTCTTT.